This entry features one T cell receptor beta chain sequence. The entry originates in a study of blood T cell repertoires in COVID-19. CDR1 is MNHEY and CDR2 is SMNVEV in the germline V gene (reference sequence). The V end lost 8 bases, the J end lost 7 bases, and 18 bases lay between the germline ends. This CDR3 is 14 amino acids long. Original processing notes: Reference gene primer amplification in the assay estimated nucleated cell counts. Assay: immunoSEQ multiplex PCR; the TCRdb copy retains only in-frame clones and omits some. The DNA gave D and trimming, while V, J and clone size come from that table. The repertoire has about 270,000 clones, about nine tenths of them found once; the top ten carry about 4%. Adults between about 18 and 89 years of age took part from some 25 US areas. The study assigned cohorts using participant-reported clinical history.

The specimen was PBMCs or T cells enriched from blood (not recorded which). The rearrangement links TRBV27 to TRBJ1-5; a weak D match, TRBD1 (5 bases). The clonotype comes from a woman younger than 45 with acute COVID-19. The CDR3 reads CASHPWGGEQPQHF. The CDR3 DNA sequence: TGTGCCAGCCACCCCTGGGGGGGTGAACAGCCCCAGCATTTT.